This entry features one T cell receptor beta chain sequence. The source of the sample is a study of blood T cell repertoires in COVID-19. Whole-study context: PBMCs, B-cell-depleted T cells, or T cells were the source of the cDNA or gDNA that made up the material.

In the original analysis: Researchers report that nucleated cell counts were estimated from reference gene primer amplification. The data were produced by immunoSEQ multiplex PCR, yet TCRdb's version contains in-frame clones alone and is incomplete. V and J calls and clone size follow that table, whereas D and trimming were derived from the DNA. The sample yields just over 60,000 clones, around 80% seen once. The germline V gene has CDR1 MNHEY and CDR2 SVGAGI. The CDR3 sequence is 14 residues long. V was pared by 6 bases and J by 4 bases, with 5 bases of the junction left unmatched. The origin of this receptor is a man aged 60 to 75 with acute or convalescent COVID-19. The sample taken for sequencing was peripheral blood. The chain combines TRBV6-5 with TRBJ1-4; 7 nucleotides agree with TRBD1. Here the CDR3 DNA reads TGTGCCAGCAGGCCGGGACAGTATAATGAAAAACTGTTTTTT. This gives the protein CASRPGQYNEKLFF.